This TCR beta chain was documented in a study of shared clonotypes between healthy human individuals. Study conclusions and caveats: Around 5% was the fraction of naive CD4 clonotypes found shared across four donors. Generation probability values for non-shared clonotypes were lower than those for clonotypes shared by all four donors. It was only blood that was sampled, and tissue repertoires likely differ.

The CDR3 is 19 amino acids. Germline CDR1 SGDLS, CDR2 YYNGEE. V gave up 0 bases and J gave up 1 base; unmatched junction bases: 9. As to this clone: The antigen is unknown.

TCRdb's table, derived via immunoSEQ multiplex PCR, lists solely in-frame clones and lacks some. The sample lists over 2,000,000 clones; around 95% were seen once. Selected positively for CCR7 and CD45RO-negative, naive CD8 cells excluded terminally differentiated effector memory CD45RA+ cells. Sequenced input: naive CD8+ T cells from PBMCs. This receptor was obtained from a man aged 18 to 29 in good health. Some clones in this sample may be carry-over from other donors' samples. The chain combines TRBV9 with TRBJ2-2; 10 bases agree with TRBD2. The CDR3 here is CASSVGVPSGGLNTGELFF. CDR3 nucleotides: TGTGCCAGCAGCGTAGGCGTTCCTAGCGGGGGTTTGAACACCGGGGAGCTGTTTTTT. The entire variable domain, with the rest obtained from reference TRBV9 and TRBJ2-2, is as follows: DSGVTQTPKHLITATGQRVTLRCSPRSGDLSVYWYQQSLDQGLQFLIQYYNGEERAKGNILERFSAQQFPDLHSELNLSSLELGDSALYFCASSVGVPSGGLNTGELFFGEGSRLTVL.